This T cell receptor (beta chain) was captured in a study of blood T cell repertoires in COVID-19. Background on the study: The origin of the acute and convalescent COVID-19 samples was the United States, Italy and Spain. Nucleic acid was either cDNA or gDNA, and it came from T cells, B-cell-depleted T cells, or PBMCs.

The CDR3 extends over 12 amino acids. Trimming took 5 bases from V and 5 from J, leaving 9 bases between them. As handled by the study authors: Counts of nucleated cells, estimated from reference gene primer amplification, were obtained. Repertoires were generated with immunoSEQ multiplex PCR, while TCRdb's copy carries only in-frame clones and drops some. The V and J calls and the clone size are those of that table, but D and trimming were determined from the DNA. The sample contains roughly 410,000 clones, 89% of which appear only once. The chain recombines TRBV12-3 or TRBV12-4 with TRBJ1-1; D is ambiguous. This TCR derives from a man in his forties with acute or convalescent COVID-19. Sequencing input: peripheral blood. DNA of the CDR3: TGTGCCAGCAGTCTCGTATTAACTGAAGCTTTCTTT. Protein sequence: CASSLVLTEAFF.